The 13 T cell receptor beta chains below come from one sample, sequenced in a study of memory CD4+ T cells and cytomegalovirus serostatus. TCRdb keeps only in-frame clones here, not all; method: immunoSEQ multiplex PCR. The sample contains 84,000 or so clones, less than 90% of which appear only once. The sort gate was single viable CD3+CD4+CD8-CD45RO+ cells for memory CD4+ T cells. Sequenced: memory CD4+ T cells from blood. These receptors came from an adult in good health and CMV-seronegative.

The chain recombines TRBV5-1 with TRBJ2-7, with D tentatively TRBD1 (6 bases). The V end was cut by 1 base, the J end by 3 bases, with 14 bases between. The germline V gene encodes CDR1 SGHRS and CDR2 YFSETQ. The CDR3 extends over 15 amino acids. The CDR3 coding sequence is TGCGCCAGCAGCTTGACAGACAGGCGAAACTACGAGCAGTACTTC. Residues: CASSLTDRRNYEQYF.

The chain has TRBV2 and TRBJ1-2, with D unresolved. Trimming pared 8 bases from V and 4 bases from J, leaving 20 bases between. The CDR3 totals 15 residues. CDR1 SNHLY and CDR2 FYNNEI come from the germline V gene. This CDR3 is CASSLSVGSSYGYTF. CDR3 in DNA: TGTGCCAGCTCCCTGTCGGTGGGCTCCTCCTATGGCTACACCTTC.

The genes are TRBV5-4 and TRBJ2-7, with D tentatively TRBD1 (5 bases). Trimming stripped 0 bases from V and 6 bases from J, with 13 bases between. The V gene's germline CDR1 is SGHNT and CDR2 YYREEE (reference sequence). The CDR3 contains 14 residues. In DNA, the CDR3 is TGTGCCAGCAGCTTGGCGATGGGGCAGGGCGAGCAGTACTTC. Protein: CASSLAMGQGEQYF. The full variable domain, completed using reference TRBV5-4 and TRBJ2-7, is ETGVTQSPTHLIKTRGQQVTLRCSSQSGHNTVSWYQQALGQGPQFIFQYYREEENGRGNFPPRFSGLQFPNYSSELNVNALELDDSALYLCASSLAMGQGEQYFGPGTRLTVT.

The chain recombines TRBV5-1 with TRBJ2-7, with a tentative D call TRBD2 (7 bases). Germline CDR1 is SGHRS and CDR2 is YFSETQ. CDR3 length: 15 amino acids. The V and J ends lost 0 bases and 0 bases respectively, with 10 bases between them. The CDR3 protein is CASSLAGGVSYEQYF. The CDR3 coding sequence is TGCGCCAGCAGCTTGGCGGGGGGCGTCTCCTACGAGCAGTACTTC.

The rearrangement uses TRBV2 and TRBJ1-1; D is perhaps TRBD1 (6 bases). The CDR3 runs to 15 residues. Germline CDR1 and CDR2: SNHLY and FYNNEI. V lost 7 bases and J lost 1, with 16 bases in between. CDR3 in DNA: TGTGCCAGCACCCGCGCAGGGGAAGAGAACACTGAAGCTTTCTTT. Its protein is CASTRAGEENTEAFF.

The rearrangement links TRBV11-3 to TRBJ1-2; 10 bases line up with TRBD1. There are 13 residues in the CDR3. Germline lookup yields CDR1 SGHNT and CDR2 YENEEA. V lost 4 bases, J lost 6 bases, and 2 bases stayed unmatched. The CDR3 loop is CASSSTGGNGYTF. DNA for the CDR3: TGTGCCAGCAGCTCGACAGGGGGCAATGGCTACACCTTC.

The chain couples TRBV6-1 to TRBJ1-1; the D is unclear. Trimming cost V 2 bases and J 7 bases, with 14 bases left between them. The germline V gene encodes CDR1 MNHNS and CDR2 SASEGT. This CDR3 is built from 14 residues. CDR3 nucleotides: TGTGCCAGCAGTGAAAACGTGGGGAGAATTGAAGCTTTCTTT. Translating it yields CASSENVGRIEAFF.

This rearrangement joins TRBV19 to TRBJ2-7; D not certain. Germline V gene lookup returns CDR1 LNHDA and CDR2 SQIVND (reference sequence). Trimming cost V 5 bases and J 0 bases, with 14 bases left between them. This CDR3 region has 15 residues. Here the CDR3 DNA reads TGTGCCAGTAGTTTCTCCTACACAAGCTCCTACGAGCAGTACTTC. Amino acid sequence: CASSFSYTSSYEQYF.

This clone was picked up one time. This chain connects TRBV5-1 to TRBJ1-2; D is unresolved. The CDR3 runs 14 residues. Germline CDR1 is SGHRS and CDR2 is YFSETQ. The V end lost 5 bases, the J end lost 2 bases, and 13 bases lay between the germline ends. In DNA form, the CDR3 reads TGCGCCAGCAGGGGCGGGGAAACCAACTATGGCTACACCTTC. It translates to CASRGGETNYGYTF.

This clone was picked up one time. The CDR3 nucleotides are TGTGCCAGCAGTCCTCGAGGGGACGAGCAGTTCTTC. Translated, it gives CASSPRGDEQFF. The rearrangement uses TRBV28 and TRBJ2-1; D is possibly TRBD1 or TRBD2 (5 bases each). V lost 5 bases to trimming and J lost 10 bases, with 12 bases between them. Per germline, CDR1 MDHEN and CDR2 SYDVKM. This CDR3 is built from 12 residues.

This chain joins TRBV28 and TRBJ1-6, with D uncertain. The CDR3 covers 15 residues. From germline, CDR1 is MDHEN and CDR2 SYDVKM. V lost 7 bases and J lost 2, with 12 bases in between. CDR3 residues: CASTETETYNSPLHF. DNA for the CDR3: TGTGCCAGCACCGAAACAGAAACCTATAATTCACCCCTCCACTTT.

V usage is TRBV7-9 and J usage is TRBJ1-1; D gene ambiguous. V lost 5 bases, J lost 8 bases, and 12 bases lay in between. Germline V gene data show CDR1 as SEHNR and CDR2 as FQNEAQ (reference sequence). The CDR3 runs to 12 residues. CDR3 residues: CASSLTNREAFF. Here the CDR3 DNA reads TGTGCCAGCAGCCTAACCAACCGAGAAGCTTTCTTT.

The chain recombines TRBV7-8 with TRBJ1-2; D unresolved. V was shortened by 5 bases and J by 1 base, with 8 bases between the two germline ends. The CDR3 spans 13 residues. Per germline, CDR1 SGHVS and CDR2 FQNEAQ. The CDR3 region is CASSLDINYGYTF. CDR3 sequence (DNA): TGTGCCAGCAGCCTTGATATTAACTATGGCTACACCTTC.